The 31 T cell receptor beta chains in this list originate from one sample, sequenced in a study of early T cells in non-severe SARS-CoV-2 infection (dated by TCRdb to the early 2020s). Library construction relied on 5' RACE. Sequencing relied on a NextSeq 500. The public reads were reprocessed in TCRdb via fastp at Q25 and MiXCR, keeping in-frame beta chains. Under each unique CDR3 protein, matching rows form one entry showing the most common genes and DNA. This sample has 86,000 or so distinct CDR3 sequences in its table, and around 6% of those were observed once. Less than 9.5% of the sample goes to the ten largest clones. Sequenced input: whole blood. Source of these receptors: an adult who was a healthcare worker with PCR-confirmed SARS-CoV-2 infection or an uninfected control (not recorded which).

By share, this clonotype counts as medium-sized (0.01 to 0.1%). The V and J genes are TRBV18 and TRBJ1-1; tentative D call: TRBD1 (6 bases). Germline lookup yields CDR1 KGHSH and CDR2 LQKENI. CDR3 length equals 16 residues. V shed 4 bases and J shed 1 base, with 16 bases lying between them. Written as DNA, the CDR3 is TGTGCCAGCTCACAGATGGGGGGGCAAGAGAACACTGAAGCTTTCTTT. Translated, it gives CASSQMGGQENTEAFF.

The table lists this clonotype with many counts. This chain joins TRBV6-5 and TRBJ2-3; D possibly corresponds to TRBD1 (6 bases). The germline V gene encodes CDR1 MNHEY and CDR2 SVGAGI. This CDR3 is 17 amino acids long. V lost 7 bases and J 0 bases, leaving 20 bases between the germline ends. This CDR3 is CASIPTAWDTSTDTQYF. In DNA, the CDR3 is TGTGCCAGCATTCCAACGGCTTGGGACACTAGCACAGATACGCAGTATTTT.

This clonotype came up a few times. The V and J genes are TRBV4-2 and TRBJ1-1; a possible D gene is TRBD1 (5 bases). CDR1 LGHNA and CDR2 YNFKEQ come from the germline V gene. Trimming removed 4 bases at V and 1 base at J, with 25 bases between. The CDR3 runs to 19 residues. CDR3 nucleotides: TGTGCCAGCAGCCCACCAGGGCATGGCATACCAACAGAGAACACTGAAGCTTTCTTT. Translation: CASSPPGHGIPTENTEAFF.

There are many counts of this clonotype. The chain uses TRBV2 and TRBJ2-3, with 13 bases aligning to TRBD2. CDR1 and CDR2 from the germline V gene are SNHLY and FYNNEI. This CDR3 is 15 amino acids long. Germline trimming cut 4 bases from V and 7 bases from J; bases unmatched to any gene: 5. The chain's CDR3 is CASSVLAGGPNTQYF. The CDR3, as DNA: TGTGCCAGCAGTGTACTAGCGGGGGGGCCAAATACGCAGTATTTT.

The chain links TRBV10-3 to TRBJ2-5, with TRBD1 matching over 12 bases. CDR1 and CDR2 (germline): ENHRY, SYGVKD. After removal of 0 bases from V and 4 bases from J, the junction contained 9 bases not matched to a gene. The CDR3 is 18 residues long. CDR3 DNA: TGTGCCATCAGTGAGTCCGGACCGGGACAGGGGGCCCCAGAGACCCAGTACTTC. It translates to CAISESGPGQGAPETQYF.

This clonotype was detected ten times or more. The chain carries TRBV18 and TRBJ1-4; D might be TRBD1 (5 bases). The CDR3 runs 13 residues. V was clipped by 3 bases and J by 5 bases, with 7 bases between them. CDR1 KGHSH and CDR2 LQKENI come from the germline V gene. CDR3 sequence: CASSPGVNEKLFF. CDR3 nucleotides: TGTGCCAGCTCACCGGGGGTAAATGAAAAACTGTTTTTT.

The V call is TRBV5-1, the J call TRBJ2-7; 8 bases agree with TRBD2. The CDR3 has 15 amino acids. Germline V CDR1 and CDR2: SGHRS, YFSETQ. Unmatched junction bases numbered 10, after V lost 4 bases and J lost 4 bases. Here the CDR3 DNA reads TGCGCCAGCAGCGAGGGGACTAGTTCTTTATACGAGCAGTACTTC. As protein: CASSEGTSSLYEQYF.

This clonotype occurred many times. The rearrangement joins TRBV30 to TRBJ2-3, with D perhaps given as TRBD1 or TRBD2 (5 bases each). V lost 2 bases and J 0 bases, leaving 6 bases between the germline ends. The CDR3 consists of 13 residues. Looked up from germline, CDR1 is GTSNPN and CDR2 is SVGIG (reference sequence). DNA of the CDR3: TGTGCCTGGAGTTGGGGGAGCACAGATACGCAGTATTTT. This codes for CAWSWGSTDTQYF.

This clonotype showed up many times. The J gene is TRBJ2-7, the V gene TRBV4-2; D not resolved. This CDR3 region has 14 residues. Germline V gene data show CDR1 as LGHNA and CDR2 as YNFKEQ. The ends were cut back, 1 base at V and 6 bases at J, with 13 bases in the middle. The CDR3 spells CASSQGLHEFEQYF. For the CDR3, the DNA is TGTGCCAGCAGCCAAGGTCTTCATGAGTTCGAGCAGTACTTC.

The CDR3 sequence: CASSLALPGIDTQYF. The CDR3 DNA reads as TGTGCCAGCAGCTTAGCTCTCCCGGGGATAGATACGCAGTATTTT. The rearrangement uses TRBV7-2 and TRBJ2-3; TRBD2 is a possible D gene (5 bases). V was shortened by 0 bases and J by 5 bases, with 12 bases between the two germline ends. Germline V lookup: CDR1 SGHTA, CDR2 FQGNSA. The CDR3 is 15 amino acids.

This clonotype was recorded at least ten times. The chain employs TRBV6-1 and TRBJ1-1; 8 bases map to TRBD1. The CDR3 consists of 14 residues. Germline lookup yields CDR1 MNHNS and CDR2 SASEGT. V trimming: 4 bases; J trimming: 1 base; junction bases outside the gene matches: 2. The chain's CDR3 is CASSVDRENTEAFF. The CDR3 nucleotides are TGTGCCAGCAGTGTGGACAGGGAGAACACTGAAGCTTTCTTT.

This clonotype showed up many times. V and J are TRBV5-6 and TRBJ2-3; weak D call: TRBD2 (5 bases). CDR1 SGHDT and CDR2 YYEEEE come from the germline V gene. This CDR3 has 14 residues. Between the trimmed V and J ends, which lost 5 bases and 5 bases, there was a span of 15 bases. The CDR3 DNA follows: TGTGCCAGCAGGAGCGGCCTTGGAGGAGATACGCAGTATTTT. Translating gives CASRSGLGGDTQYF.

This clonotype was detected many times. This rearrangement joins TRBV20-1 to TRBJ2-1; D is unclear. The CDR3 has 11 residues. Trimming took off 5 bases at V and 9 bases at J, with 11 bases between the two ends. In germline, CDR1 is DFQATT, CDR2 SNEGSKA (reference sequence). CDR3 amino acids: CSAPTGPEQFF. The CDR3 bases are TGCAGTGCTCCCACTGGACCTGAGCAGTTCTTC.

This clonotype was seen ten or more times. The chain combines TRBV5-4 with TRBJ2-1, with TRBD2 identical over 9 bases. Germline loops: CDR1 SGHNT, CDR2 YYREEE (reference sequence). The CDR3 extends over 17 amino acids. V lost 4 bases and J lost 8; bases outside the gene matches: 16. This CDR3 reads CASSPRRGSGSMDEQFF. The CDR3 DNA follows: TGTGCCAGCAGCCCCCGGAGGGGTAGCGGGAGTATGGATGAGCAGTTCTTC.

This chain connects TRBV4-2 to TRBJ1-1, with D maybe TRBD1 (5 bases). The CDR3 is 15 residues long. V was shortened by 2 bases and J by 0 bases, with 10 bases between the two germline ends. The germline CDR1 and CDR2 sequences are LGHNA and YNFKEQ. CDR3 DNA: TGTGCCAGCAGCCAAATGACAGTCATGAACACTGAAGCTTTCTTT. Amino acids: CASSQMTVMNTEAFF.

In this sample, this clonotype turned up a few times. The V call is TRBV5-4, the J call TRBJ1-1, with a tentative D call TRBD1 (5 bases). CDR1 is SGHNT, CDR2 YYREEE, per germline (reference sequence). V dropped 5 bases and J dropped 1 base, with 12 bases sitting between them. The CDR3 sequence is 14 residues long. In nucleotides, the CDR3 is TGTGCCAGCAGTTCCGGGACTGGGAACACTGAAGCTTTCTTT. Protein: CASSSGTGNTEAFF.

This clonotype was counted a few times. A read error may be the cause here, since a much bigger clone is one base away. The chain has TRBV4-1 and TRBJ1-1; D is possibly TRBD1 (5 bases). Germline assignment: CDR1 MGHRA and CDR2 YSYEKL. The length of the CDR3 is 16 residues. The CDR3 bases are TGCGCCGGCAGCCAAGCGGTCGGGGGATGGGTAACTGAAGCTTTCTTT. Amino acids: CAGSQAVGGWVTEAFF.

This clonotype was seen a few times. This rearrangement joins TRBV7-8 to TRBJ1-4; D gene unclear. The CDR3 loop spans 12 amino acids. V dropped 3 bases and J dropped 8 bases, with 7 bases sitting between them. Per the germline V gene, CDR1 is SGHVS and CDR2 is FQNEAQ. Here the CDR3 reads CASSFSREKLFF. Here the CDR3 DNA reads TGTGCCAGCAGCTTTTCGAGGGAAAAACTGTTTTTT.

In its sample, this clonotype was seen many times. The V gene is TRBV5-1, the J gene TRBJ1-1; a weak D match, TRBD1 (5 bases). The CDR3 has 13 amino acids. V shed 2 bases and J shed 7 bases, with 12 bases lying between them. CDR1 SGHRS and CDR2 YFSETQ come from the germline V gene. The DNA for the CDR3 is TGCGCCAGCAGCTTAAACTGGGACGGTGAAGCTTTCTTT. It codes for CASSLNWDGEAFF.

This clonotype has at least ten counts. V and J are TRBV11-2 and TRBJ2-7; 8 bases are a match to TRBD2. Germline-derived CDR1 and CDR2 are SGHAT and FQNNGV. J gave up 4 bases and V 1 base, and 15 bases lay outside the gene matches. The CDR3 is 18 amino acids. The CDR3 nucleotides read TGTGCCAGCAGCTTAGTGGGGAACCTAGCGGGTACTACGTACGAGCAGTACTTC. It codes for CASSLVGNLAGTTYEQYF.

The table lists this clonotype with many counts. The CDR3 nucleotides read TGCAGCGTTGCCGGCAGCAGCTCCTACGAGCAGTACTTC. Its translation is CSVAGSSSYEQYF. This chain uses TRBV29-1 with TRBJ2-7; D gene unclear. Germline-derived CDR1 and CDR2 are SQVTM and ANQGSEA. The length of the CDR3 is 13 residues. V was cut by 4 bases and J by 0 bases, with 10 bases left in between.

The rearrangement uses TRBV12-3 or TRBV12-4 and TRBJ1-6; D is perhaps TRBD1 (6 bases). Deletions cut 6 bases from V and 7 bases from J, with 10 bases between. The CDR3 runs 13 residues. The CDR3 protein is CASRGTTNSPLHF. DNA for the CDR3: TGTGCCAGCAGGGGGACAACCAATTCACCCCTCCACTTT.

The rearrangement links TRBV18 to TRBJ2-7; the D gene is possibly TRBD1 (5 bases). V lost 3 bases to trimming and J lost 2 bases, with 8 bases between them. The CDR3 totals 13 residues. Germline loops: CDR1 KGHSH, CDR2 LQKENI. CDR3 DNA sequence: TGTGCCAGCTCACCGGGCAGGGCCTACGAGCAGTACTTC. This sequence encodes CASSPGRAYEQYF.

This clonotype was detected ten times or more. DNA of the CDR3: TGTGCCAGCAGCCGCGGACAGGCTTCTGGGGCCAACGTCCTGACTTTC. Its translation is CASSRGQASGANVLTF. This chain uses TRBV7-2 with TRBJ2-6; 7 nucleotides match TRBD1. CDR3 length: 16 residues. V dropped 5 bases and J dropped 1; count of bases not matched to a gene: 5. The V gene's germline CDR1 is SGHTA and CDR2 FQGNSA.

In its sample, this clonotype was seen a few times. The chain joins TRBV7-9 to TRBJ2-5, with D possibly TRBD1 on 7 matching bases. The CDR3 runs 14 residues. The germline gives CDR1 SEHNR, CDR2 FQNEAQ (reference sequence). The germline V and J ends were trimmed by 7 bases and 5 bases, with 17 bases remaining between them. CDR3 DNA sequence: TGTGCCAGCACCAGGACAGGCGGGGCGGAGACCCAGTACTTC. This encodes CASTRTGGAETQYF.

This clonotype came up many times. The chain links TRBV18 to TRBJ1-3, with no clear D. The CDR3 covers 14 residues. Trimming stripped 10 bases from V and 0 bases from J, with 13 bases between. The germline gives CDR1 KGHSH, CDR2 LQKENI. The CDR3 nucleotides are TGTGCCACCCATGCCGGACCCTCTGGAAACACCATATATTTT. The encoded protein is CATHAGPSGNTIYF.

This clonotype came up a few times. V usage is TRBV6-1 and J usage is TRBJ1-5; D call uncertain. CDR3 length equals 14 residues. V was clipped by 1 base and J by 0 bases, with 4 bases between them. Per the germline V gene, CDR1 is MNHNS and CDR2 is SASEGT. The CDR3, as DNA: TGTGCCAGCAGTGAAGGCAGTAGCAATCAGCCCCAGCATTTT. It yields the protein CASSEGSSNQPQHF.

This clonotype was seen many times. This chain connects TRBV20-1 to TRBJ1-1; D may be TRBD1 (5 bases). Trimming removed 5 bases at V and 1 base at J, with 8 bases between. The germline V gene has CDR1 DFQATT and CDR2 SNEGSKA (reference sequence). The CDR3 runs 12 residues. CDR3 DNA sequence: TGCAGTGCTGGGACCGCGAACACTGAAGCTTTCTTT. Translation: CSAGTANTEAFF.

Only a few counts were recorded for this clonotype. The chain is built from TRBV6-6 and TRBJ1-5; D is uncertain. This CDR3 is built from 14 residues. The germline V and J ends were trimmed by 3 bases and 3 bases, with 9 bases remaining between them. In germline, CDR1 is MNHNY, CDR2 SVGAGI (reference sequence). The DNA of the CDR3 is TGTGCCAGCAGTTATTACGAGAACAATCAGCCCCAGCATTTT. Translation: CASSYYENNQPQHF.

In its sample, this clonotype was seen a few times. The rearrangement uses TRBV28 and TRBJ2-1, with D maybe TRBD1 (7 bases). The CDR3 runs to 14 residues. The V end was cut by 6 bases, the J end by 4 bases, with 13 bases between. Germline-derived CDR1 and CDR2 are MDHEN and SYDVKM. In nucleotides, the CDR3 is TGTGCCAGCAGCCCCAGGGGGGCGTACAATGAGCAGTTCTTC. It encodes CASSPRGAYNEQFF.

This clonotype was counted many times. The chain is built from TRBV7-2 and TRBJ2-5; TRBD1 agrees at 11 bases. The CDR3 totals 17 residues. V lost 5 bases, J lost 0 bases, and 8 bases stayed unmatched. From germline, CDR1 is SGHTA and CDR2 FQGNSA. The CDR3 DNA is TGTGCCAGCAGCCCAACCGGGACAGGGGGAAACCAAGAGACCCAGTACTTC. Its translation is CASSPTGTGGNQETQYF.